Included here is one TCR beta chain sequence, with context. No antigen is known for it. Other autoimmune diseases, uncontrolled infections, pregnancy or lactation ruled patients out of participation. This sample stems from a study of Graves' ophthalmopathy and Graves' hyperthyroidism. Germline-derived CDR1 and CDR2 are KGHDR and SFDVKD. J gave up 5 bases and V 6 bases, and 14 bases lay outside the gene matches. This CDR3 is built from 17 residues. Amplifying from RNA transcripts, the study obtained TCR beta CDR3 regions. HTBI primers primed a first-round RT-PCR, and a second-round multiplex PCR followed. TCRdb recomputed calls from the multiplex PCR reads with MiXCR, one row per CDR3 protein. The sample includes hundreds of thousands of distinct CDR3 sequences, about 24% of them seen just once. Study-wide results and limits: Predictions made by the model for ophthalmopathy progression reached just over 70% sensitivity and about 72% specificity.

The clonotype comes from a woman aged 18-35 years with stable Graves' hyperthyroidism. Some clones in this sample may be carry-over from other donors' samples. Sequenced material: peripheral blood. The genes are TRBV24-1 and TRBJ2-2; 7 bases are a match to TRBD2. The CDR3 sequence: CATSNPVGGSRTGELFF. CDR3 in DNA: TGTGCCACCAGTAATCCCGTTGGCGGGAGTAGGACCGGGGAGCTGTTTTTT.